The 21 T cell receptor beta chains below all came from one sample that was sequenced in a study of technical replicates of blood from several donors. Repertoires were generated with immunoSEQ multiplex PCR, while TCRdb's copy carries only in-frame clones and drops some. The sample lists under 85,000 clones, about 90% occurring once. Material: T cells isolated from PBMCs. These receptors came from a human donor in good health.

The rearrangement uses TRBV27 and TRBJ2-2; maybe TRBD2 (6 bases). The germline V gene has CDR1 MNHEY and CDR2 SMNVEV (reference sequence). The CDR3 runs 16 residues. With 7 bases removed from V and 1 base from J, the gap between germline ends came to 16 bases. The CDR3 coding sequence is TGTGCCAGCACCCAAAATAGCGGAGAGAACACCGGGGAGCTGTTTTTT. This gives the protein CASTQNSGENTGELFF.

The V and J genes are TRBV19 and TRBJ2-7, with 7 bases matching TRBD1. There are 14 residues in the CDR3. V lost 6 bases to trimming and J lost 0 bases; unmatched junction nucleotides: 5. The V gene's germline CDR1 is LNHDA and CDR2 SQIVND (reference sequence). CDR3 in amino acids: CASRPTGNSYEQYF. As DNA, the CDR3 is TGTGCCAGTAGACCGACAGGGAACTCCTACGAGCAGTACTTC.

CDR3 amino acids: CASSSGLAGHEQFF. In DNA form, the CDR3 reads TGTGCCAGCAGTTCGGGACTAGCGGGACATGAGCAGTTCTTC. The V call is TRBV2, the J call TRBJ2-1, with 13 positions matching TRBD2. The ends lost 5 bases at V and 8 bases at J; junction bases unmatched: 3. This CDR3 region has 14 residues. Per the germline V gene, CDR1 is SNHLY and CDR2 is FYNNEI.

This clone showed up just once. The V gene is TRBV19, the J gene TRBJ1-2; D is undetermined. The CDR3 covers 10 residues. The V gene's germline CDR1 is LNHDA and CDR2 SQIVND (reference sequence). The V end was cut by 7 bases, the J end by 8 bases, with 8 bases between. In DNA, the CDR3 is TGTGCCAGTAAAAACGGGGGCTACACCTTC. Translation gives CASKNGGYTF.

The chain links TRBV15 to TRBJ1-3, with TRBD1 as a possible D gene (6 bases). V dropped 5 bases and J dropped 2 bases, with 13 bases sitting between them. Per the germline V gene, CDR1 is LNHNV and CDR2 is YYDKDF (reference sequence). The CDR3 runs 15 residues. CDR3 sequence (DNA): TGTGCCACCAGCGTTACAGAGGGGGCTGGAAACACCATATATTTT. Translating it yields CATSVTEGAGNTIYF.

The rearrangement joins TRBV2 to TRBJ2-7; D possibly corresponds to TRBD1 (5 bases). The V gene's germline CDR1 is SNHLY and CDR2 FYNNEI. V was cut by 3 bases and J by 3 bases, with 12 bases left in between. The CDR3 has 14 amino acids. The CDR3 spells CASSDGQGLYEQYF. The CDR3, as DNA: TGTGCCAGCAGTGACGGGCAGGGTCTCTACGAGCAGTACTTC.

Only one count was recorded for this clone. V is TRBV30 and J is TRBJ2-1; D may be TRBD2 (6 bases). CDR1 and CDR2 from the germline V gene are GTSNPN and SVGIG (reference sequence). The CDR3 has 16 residues. The ends were cut back, 2 bases at V and 6 bases at J, with 20 bases in the middle. CDR3 sequence reads: CAWSSKITGDLNEQFF. CDR3 sequence (DNA): TGTGCCTGGAGTAGCAAGATTACGGGAGATCTCAATGAGCAGTTCTTC.

The rearrangement uses TRBV5-1 and TRBJ2-5; maybe TRBD1 (5 bases). Germline V lookup: CDR1 SGHRS, CDR2 YFSETQ. V was shortened by 0 bases and J by 5 bases, with 11 bases between the two germline ends. CDR3 length: 14 residues. Here the CDR3 DNA reads TGCGCCAGCAGCTTGGTTCAGGGCAGGGAGACCCAGTACTTC. Translation gives CASSLVQGRETQYF.

The V gene is TRBV11-2, the J gene TRBJ2-4; 9 bases line up with TRBD2. The CDR3 extends over 17 amino acids. V was clipped by 4 bases and J by 6 bases; unmatched bases: 13. Per the germline V gene, CDR1 is SGHAT and CDR2 is FQNNGV. The CDR3 nucleotides are TGTGCCAGCAGCTATGACCCGCCGGGACTAGCTCGAAACATTCAGTACTTC. It yields the protein CASSYDPPGLARNIQYF. The full variable domain, with the rest looked up from reference TRBV11-2 and TRBJ2-4, is EAGVAQSPRYKIIEKRQSVAFWCNPISGHATLYWYQQILGQGPKLLIQFQNNGVVDDSQLPKDRFSAERLKGVDSTLKIQPAKLEDSAVYLCASSYDPPGLARNIQYFGAGTRLSVL.

The chain combines TRBV27 with TRBJ2-1, with D perhaps matching TRBD1 (5 bases). Germline V gene data show CDR1 as MNHEY and CDR2 as SMNVEV (reference sequence). The V and J ends lost 3 bases and 0 bases respectively, with 12 bases between them. The CDR3 has 16 amino acids. CDR3 nucleotide sequence: TGTGCCAGCAGTTTTGACAGTTGGGGCTCCTACAATGAGCAGTTCTTC. This gives the protein CASSFDSWGSYNEQFF.

The chain carries TRBV28 and TRBJ1-5; D may be TRBD1 (6 bases). Between the trimmed V and J ends, which lost 2 bases and 6 bases, there was a span of 17 bases. CDR3 size: 16 residues. Germline CDR1 is MDHEN and CDR2 is SYDVKM. The CDR3 coding sequence is TGTGCCAGCAGTTTAAGGGGACACTATACAGGTCAGCCCCAGCATTTT. It encodes CASSLRGHYTGQPQHF. Based on the CDR3 plus reference TRBV28 and TRBJ1-5, the full variable domain is DVKVTQSSRYLVKRTGEKVFLECVQDMDHENMFWYRQDPGLGLRLIYFSYDVKMKEKGDIPEGYSVSREKKERFSLILESASTNQTSMYLCASSLRGHYTGQPQHFGDGTRLSIL.

This clone was observed a single time. The genes are TRBV29-1 and TRBJ2-5, with 7 bases fitting TRBD1. Germline V gives CDR1 SQVTM, CDR2 ANQGSEA. CDR3 length: 12 amino acids. V lost 5 bases, J lost 4 bases, and 4 bases stayed unmatched. In DNA form, the CDR3 reads TGCAGCGTTTTTCCAGGGGGAGAGACCCAGTACTTC. It yields the protein CSVFPGGETQYF.

The chain recombines TRBV10-3 with TRBJ2-7; tentatively, D is TRBD2 (5 bases). The V end was cut by 3 bases, the J end by 4 bases, with 10 bases between. CDR3 length equals 13 residues. In germline, CDR1 is ENHRY, CDR2 SYGVKD. The DNA for the CDR3 is TGTGCCATCAGTGAAAATCGGGGATACGAGCAGTACTTC. It translates to CAISENRGYEQYF.

This sequence joins TRBV19 and TRBJ1-2; a possible D gene is TRBD1 (5 bases). The CDR3 covers 13 residues. Trimming removed 1 base from V and 8 bases from J, with 11 bases in between. The V gene's germline CDR1 is LNHDA and CDR2 SQIVND (reference sequence). The CDR3 DNA is TGTGCCAGTAGTATAGGTCAGGGTCGGGGCTACACCTTC. Translated: CASSIGQGRGYTF.

CDR3: CASSLVGGRNSGNTIYF. In DNA form, the CDR3 reads TGTGCCAGCAGCTTAGTCGGGGGGCGAAACTCTGGAAACACCATATATTTT. J is TRBJ1-3 and V is TRBV7-2; D might be TRBD1 (6 bases). The CDR3 consists of 17 residues. The V gene lost 1 base and the J gene lost 0 bases, with 13 bases spanning the gap. CDR1 is SGHTA and CDR2 is FQGNSA in the germline V gene. Combining the CDR3 with reference TRBV7-2 and TRBJ1-3 gives the whole variable domain GAGVSQSPSNKVTEKGKDVELRCDPISGHTALYWYRQSLGQGLEFLIYFQGNSAPDKSGLPSDRFSAERTGGSVSTLTIQRTQQEDSAVYLCASSLVGGRNSGNTIYFGEGSWLTVV.

This clone was recorded once. CDR3 region: CASSQVGSGTFYEQYF. For the CDR3, the DNA is TGTGCCAGCAGCCAAGTTGGCAGCGGGACCTTCTACGAGCAGTACTTC. The chain employs TRBV4-2 and TRBJ2-7, with 7 bases identical to TRBD2. The CDR3 covers 16 residues. Germline-derived CDR1 and CDR2 are LGHNA and YNFKEQ. V gave up 1 base and J gave up 3 bases; unmatched junction bases: 9.

This clone was detected only once. The gene calls are TRBV13 and TRBJ2-1, with 15 bases fitting TRBD2. V was pared by 5 bases and J by 9 bases, with 5 bases of the junction left unmatched. The CDR3 is made up of 15 amino acids. Germline V gives CDR1 PRHDT, CDR2 FYEKMQ (reference sequence). The CDR3 sequence: CASSGTSGRYAEQFF. CDR3 DNA sequence: TGTGCCAGCAGCGGGACTAGCGGGAGGTACGCTGAGCAGTTCTTC.

This clone was seen only once. The chain uses TRBV5-1 and TRBJ2-2, with 9 nucleotides matching TRBD2. The junction had 4 bases not matched to a gene; V was cut back by 7 bases and J by 0 bases. This CDR3 spans 15 amino acids. Looked up from germline, CDR1 is SGHRS and CDR2 is YFSETQ. CDR3: CASQKREANTGELFF. The DNA of the CDR3 is TGCGCCAGCCAAAAGCGGGAGGCGAACACCGGGGAGCTGTTTTTT. The variable domain in full, completed from reference TRBV5-1 and TRBJ2-2, reads KAGVTQTPRYLIKTRGQQVTLSCSPISGHRSVSWYQQTPGQGLQFLFEYFSETQRNKGNFPGRFSGRQFSNSRSEMNVSTLELGDSALYLCASQKREANTGELFFGEGSRLTVL.

The genes are TRBV28 and TRBJ2-7; possibly TRBD1 for D (5 bases). CDR1 is MDHEN, CDR2 SYDVKM, per germline. V lost 6 bases, J lost 4 bases, and 19 bases lay in between. The length of the CDR3 is 15 residues. The CDR3 sequence: CASRREKGLSYEQYF. The CDR3 region has the DNA TGTGCCAGCAGGAGAGAGAAGGGGTTATCATACGAGCAGTACTTC. Combining the CDR3 with reference TRBV28 and TRBJ2-7 gives the whole variable domain DVKVTQSSRYLVKRTGEKVFLECVQDMDHENMFWYRQDPGLGLRLIYFSYDVKMKEKGDIPEGYSVSREKKERFSLILESASTNQTSMYLCASRREKGLSYEQYFGPGTRLTVT.

This chain uses TRBV19 with TRBJ1-1; a possible D gene is TRBD1 (5 bases). This CDR3 has 15 amino acids. Germline V gene data show CDR1 as LNHDA and CDR2 as SQIVND (reference sequence). Trimming cost V 3 bases and J 4 bases, with 15 bases left between them. CDR3: CASSMGRGGGTEAFF. Written as DNA, the CDR3 is TGTGCCAGTAGTATGGGGCGGGGGGGAGGCACTGAAGCTTTCTTT.

V and J are TRBV27 and TRBJ1-1; 7 bases match TRBD1. After removal of 2 bases from V and 4 bases from J, the junction contained 7 bases not matched to a gene. Germline values: CDR1 MNHEY, CDR2 SMNVEV (reference sequence). This CDR3 is 15 amino acids long. The CDR3 region is CASSLAVQGLTEAFF. CDR3 DNA: TGTGCCAGCAGTTTAGCGGTACAGGGGCTCACTGAAGCTTTCTTT.